Here is one T cell receptor (beta chain) with its context. The CDR3 is 13 residues long. V lost 0 bases and J 2 bases, leaving 5 bases between the germline ends. Germline CDR1 SGHNT, CDR2 YYREEE (reference sequence). This specimen comes from a study of fetal regulatory T cell absence and autoimmunity. In the study overall: IPEX patients had exocrine pancreas autoimmunity without clinical diabetes.

This was a survey-level run. The protocol was immunoSEQ multiplex PCR, while the TCRdb copy is restricted to in-frame clones and leaves out a portion. The table lists some 44,000 clones, about 79% of them singletons. V is TRBV5-4 and J is TRBJ1-2; D is unclear. The sample comprised cord blood. The receptor's source is a newborn boy with IPEX syndrome. The CDR3 loop reads CASSLGGNYGYTF. DNA for the CDR3: TGTGCCAGCAGCTTGGGTGGGAACTATGGCTACACCTTC.